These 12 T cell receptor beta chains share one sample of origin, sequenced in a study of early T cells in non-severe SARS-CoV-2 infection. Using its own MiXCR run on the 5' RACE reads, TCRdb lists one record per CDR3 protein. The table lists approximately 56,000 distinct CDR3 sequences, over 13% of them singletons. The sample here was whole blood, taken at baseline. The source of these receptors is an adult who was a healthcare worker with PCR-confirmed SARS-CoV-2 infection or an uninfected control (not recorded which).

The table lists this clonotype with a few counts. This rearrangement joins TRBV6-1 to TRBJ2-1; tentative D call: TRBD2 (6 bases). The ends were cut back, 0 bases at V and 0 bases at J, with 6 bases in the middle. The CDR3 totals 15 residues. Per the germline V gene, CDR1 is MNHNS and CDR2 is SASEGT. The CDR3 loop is CASSEAGGSYNEQFF. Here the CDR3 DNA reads TGTGCCAGCAGTGAAGCCGGGGGCTCCTACAATGAGCAGTTCTTC.

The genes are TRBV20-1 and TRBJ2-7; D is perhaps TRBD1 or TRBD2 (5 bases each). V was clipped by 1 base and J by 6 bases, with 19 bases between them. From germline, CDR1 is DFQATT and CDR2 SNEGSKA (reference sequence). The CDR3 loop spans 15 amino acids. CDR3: CSARGGSSSYSEQYF. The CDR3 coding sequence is TGCAGTGCTAGAGGGGGGTCTTCCTCGTATTCCGAGCAGTACTTC.

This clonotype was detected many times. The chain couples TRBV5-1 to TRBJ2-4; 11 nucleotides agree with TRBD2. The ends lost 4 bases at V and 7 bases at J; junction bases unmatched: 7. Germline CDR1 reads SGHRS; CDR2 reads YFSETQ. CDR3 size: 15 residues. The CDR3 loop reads CASSPLAGGGNIQYF. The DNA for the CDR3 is TGCGCCAGCAGCCCCCTAGCGGGAGGAGGGAACATTCAGTACTTC.

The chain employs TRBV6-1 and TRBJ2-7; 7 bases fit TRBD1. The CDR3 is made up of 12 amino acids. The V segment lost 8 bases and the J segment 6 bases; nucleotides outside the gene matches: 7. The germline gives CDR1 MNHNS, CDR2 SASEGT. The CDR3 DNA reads TGTGCCAGCGGCCCCAGGGGGAGCGAGCAGTACTTC. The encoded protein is CASGPRGSEQYF.

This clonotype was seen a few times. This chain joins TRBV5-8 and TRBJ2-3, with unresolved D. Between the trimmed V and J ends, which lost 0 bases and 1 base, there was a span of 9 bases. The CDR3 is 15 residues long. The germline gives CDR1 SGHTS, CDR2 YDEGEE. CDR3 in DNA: TGTGCCAGCAGCTTGGCCGGTGGCGGCACAGATACGCAGTATTTT. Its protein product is CASSLAGGGTDTQYF.

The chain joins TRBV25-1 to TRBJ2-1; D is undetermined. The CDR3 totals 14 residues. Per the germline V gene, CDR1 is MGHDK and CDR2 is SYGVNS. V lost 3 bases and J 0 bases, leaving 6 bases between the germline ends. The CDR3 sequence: CASSEVGSYNEQFF. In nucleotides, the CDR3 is TGTGCCAGCAGTGAGGTAGGCTCCTACAATGAGCAGTTCTTC.

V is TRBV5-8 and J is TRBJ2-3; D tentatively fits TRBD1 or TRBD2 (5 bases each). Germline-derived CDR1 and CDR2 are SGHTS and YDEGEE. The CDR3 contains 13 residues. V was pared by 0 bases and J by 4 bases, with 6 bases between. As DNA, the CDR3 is TGTGCCAGCAGCTTGGGAGGGGCAGATACGCAGTATTTT. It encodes CASSLGGADTQYF.

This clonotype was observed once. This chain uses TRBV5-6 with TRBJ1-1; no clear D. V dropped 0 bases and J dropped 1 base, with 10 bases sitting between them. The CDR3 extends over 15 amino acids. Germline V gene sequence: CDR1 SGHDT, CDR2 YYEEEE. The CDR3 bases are TGTGCCAGCAGCTTGGGGAAGACACCGAACACTGAAGCTTTCTTT. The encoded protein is CASSLGKTPNTEAFF.

DNA for the CDR3: TGCAGTGCTAGATTGCCGGGAGGGGATAGAAACATTCAGTACTTC. As protein: CSARLPGGDRNIQYF. V gene TRBV20-1 combines with J gene TRBJ2-4; 8 bases map to TRBD2. There are 15 residues in the CDR3. Germline lookup yields CDR1 DFQATT and CDR2 SNEGSKA (reference sequence). V was pared by 2 bases and J by 6 bases, with 9 bases of the junction left unmatched.

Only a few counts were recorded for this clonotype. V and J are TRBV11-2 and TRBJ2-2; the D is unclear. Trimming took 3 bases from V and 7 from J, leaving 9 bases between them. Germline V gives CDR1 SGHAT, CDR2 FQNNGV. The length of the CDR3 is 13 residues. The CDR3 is CASSLQVGGELFF. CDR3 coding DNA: TGTGCCAGCAGCTTGCAAGTAGGCGGGGAGCTGTTTTTT.

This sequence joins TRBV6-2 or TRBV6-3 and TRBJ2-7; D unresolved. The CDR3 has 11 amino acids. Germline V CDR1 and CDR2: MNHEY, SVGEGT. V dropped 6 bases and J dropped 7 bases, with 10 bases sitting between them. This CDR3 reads CASSTKWEQYF. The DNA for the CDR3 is TGTGCCAGCAGCACCAAATGGGAGCAGTACTTC.

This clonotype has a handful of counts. The DNA for the CDR3 is TGTGCCAGCAGCGTGAGCACAGATACGCAGTATTTT. Its translation is CASSVSTDTQYF. The V and J genes are TRBV9 and TRBJ2-3; D is unresolved. This CDR3 comprises 12 residues. V dropped 2 bases and J dropped 0 bases, with 1 base sitting between them. CDR1 and CDR2 from the germline V gene are SGDLS and YYNGEE.